This T cell receptor (beta chain) was retrieved from a study of T cell responses to AZD1222 COVID-19 vaccine. Study-wide findings and caveats: The sample set comprised mostly white British donors with more females, and clonal diversity was possibly underestimated. Only a handful of AZD1222 recipients, several in all, had baseline seropositivity. Nearly half of unique spike-specific TCRs reportedly avoided B.1.351 and B.1.1.7 mutated regions.

Regarding this clone: Its target is not known.

Repertoires were generated with immunoSEQ multiplex PCR, while TCRdb's copy carries only in-frame clones and drops some. The table shows approximately 150,000 clones, with around 87% occurring only once. The V gene lost 2 bases and the J gene lost 6 bases, with 7 bases spanning the gap. CDR3 size: 12 residues. Second-dose timings of about 4 or about 12 weeks were pooled. This TCR was sampled from an adult who received the AZD1222 COVID-19 vaccine. This material consisted of peripheral blood, taken 28 days after the second AZD1222 dose. V gene TRBV12-3 or TRBV12-4 combines with J gene TRBJ1-2; D gene ambiguous. The DNA for the CDR3 is TGTGCCAGCAGTTTAAAACTCCATGGCTACACCTTC. It translates to CASSLKLHGYTF.